Each of the 30 T cell receptor beta chains below was sequenced from the same sample in a study of cytomegalovirus exposure and HLA in healthy donors. Some clones are missing from TCRdb's copy, which holds only in-frame ones; the method was immunoSEQ multiplex PCR. The sample holds under 200,000 clones, approximately 96% seen once. Sequenced input: PBMCs. These receptors were taken from a woman younger than 30 in good health and CMV-seronegative.

CDR3 nucleotides: TGTGCCAGCTCACCACCGGAGGGGAAAAACTATGGCTACACCTTC. Translation gives CASSPPEGKNYGYTF. The chain uses TRBV18 and TRBJ1-2; a possible D gene is TRBD1 (5 bases). V shed 0 bases and J shed 2 bases, with 10 bases lying between them. CDR1 and CDR2 from the germline V gene are KGHSH and LQKENI. The CDR3 totals 15 residues.

The gene calls are TRBV9 and TRBJ1-2, with 7 bases lining up with TRBD1. CDR3 length: 16 residues. Germline V lookup: CDR1 SGDLS, CDR2 YYNGEE. V was clipped by 0 bases and J by 7 bases; unmatched bases: 12. CDR3 bases: TGTGCCAGCAGCGTAGGTTGGGGGGACAGTACGGGTGGCTACACCTTC. Amino acids: CASSVGWGDSTGGYTF.

This chain connects TRBV7-9 to TRBJ2-1, with 8 bases fitting TRBD1. J lost 8 bases, V lost 6 bases, and 18 bases had no gene match. Per the germline V gene, CDR1 is SEHNR and CDR2 is FQNEAQ (reference sequence). The CDR3 is 17 amino acids. CDR3 coding DNA: TGTGCCAGCAGGCGTAACTACAGGGGGACCCTGAACGATGAGCAGTTCTTC. The encoded protein is CASRRNYRGTLNDEQFF.

The chain joins TRBV5-5 to TRBJ1-3, with TRBD1 as a possible D gene (6 bases). Germline V gene data show CDR1 as SGHKS and CDR2 as YYEKEE (reference sequence). Between the trimmed V and J ends, which lost 4 bases and 4 bases, there was a span of 27 bases. The CDR3 consists of 19 residues. The DNA for the CDR3 is TGTGCCAGCAGCCGGGGGGCCCCAGACCTGTTCGGAGTAGGAAACACCATATATTTT. It codes for CASSRGAPDLFGVGNTIYF.

V usage is TRBV19 and J usage is TRBJ1-5; maybe TRBD1 (5 bases). From germline, CDR1 is LNHDA and CDR2 SQIVND (reference sequence). V shed 5 bases and J shed 7 bases, with 12 bases lying between them. CDR3 length: 13 residues. The DNA for the CDR3 is TGTGCCAGTAGTGCGGGAGGGGTGCAGCCCCAGCATTTT. Protein: CASSAGGVQPQHF.

The rearrangement links TRBV9 to TRBJ2-3; D remains ambiguous. This CDR3 has 14 residues. Germline V CDR1 and CDR2: SGDLS, YYNGEE. With 3 bases removed from V and 4 bases from J, the gap between germline ends came to 12 bases. CDR3 coding DNA: TGTGCCAGCAGCGACGCAGTCGAGGCAGATACGCAGTATTTT. Protein sequence: CASSDAVEADTQYF.

The rearrangement uses TRBV6-5 and TRBJ1-3, with D hard to call. The length of the CDR3 is 16 residues. Germline CDR1 and CDR2: MNHEY and SVGAGI. Trimming took off 0 bases at V and 5 bases at J, with 14 bases between the two ends. The CDR3 nucleotides read TGTGCCAGCAGTTACTCTGTCAGTCCTTCGCGAAACACCATATATTTT. Amino acid sequence: CASSYSVSPSRNTIYF.

V gene TRBV7-9 combines with J gene TRBJ2-7; 10 bases match TRBD1. Losses at the gene ends were 1 base for V and 2 bases for J; bases not matched to a gene: 5. Germline V gene sequence: CDR1 SEHNR, CDR2 FQNEAQ (reference sequence). This CDR3 region has 16 residues. CDR3 sequence: CASSLGPTGGPYEQYF. CDR3 DNA: TGTGCCAGCAGCTTAGGCCCGACAGGGGGCCCCTACGAGCAGTACTTC.

V gene TRBV7-2 combines with J gene TRBJ2-7; D is unresolved. V lost 4 bases and J 3 bases, leaving 16 bases between the germline ends. The CDR3 has 15 residues. Germline assignment: CDR1 SGHTA and CDR2 FQGNSA. DNA for the CDR3: TGTGCCAGCAGCTCCTATTCTACGGTAGACTACGAGCAGTACTTC. Amino acids: CASSSYSTVDYEQYF.

The J gene is TRBJ2-7, the V gene TRBV6-4; possibly TRBD1 for D (5 bases). This CDR3 is built from 13 residues. V gave up 3 bases and J gave up 2 bases, with 8 bases separating them. Germline assignment: CDR1 MRHNA and CDR2 SNTAGT. Written as DNA, the CDR3 is TGTGCCAGCAGTGATCAGGGCGCCTACGAGCAGTACTTC. This sequence encodes CASSDQGAYEQYF.

The CDR3 loop is CASSLAGTGTQPQHF. Here the CDR3 DNA reads TGTGCCAGCAGCTTAGCCGGGACAGGGACTCAGCCCCAGCATTTT. The chain links TRBV13 to TRBJ1-5; 9 nucleotides agree with TRBD1. V dropped 1 base and J dropped 6; count of bases not matched to a gene: 4. In germline, CDR1 is PRHDT, CDR2 FYEKMQ (reference sequence). The CDR3 has 15 amino acids.

This clone has just one count. The CDR3 loop is CASSWDYSYEQYF. For the CDR3, the DNA is TGCGCCAGCAGCTGGGACTACTCCTACGAGCAGTACTTC. This sequence joins TRBV4-3 and TRBJ2-7; TRBD2 matches 7 bases. Per the germline V gene, CDR1 is LGHNA and CDR2 is YSLEER. V lost 5 bases, J lost 0 bases, and 1 base stayed unmatched. The CDR3 totals 13 residues.

The chain employs TRBV9 and TRBJ1-3; TRBD1 agrees at 9 bases. Looked up from germline, CDR1 is SGDLS and CDR2 is YYNGEE. V was clipped by 2 bases and J by 0 bases; unmatched bases: 6. The CDR3 spans 17 residues. In DNA form, the CDR3 reads TGTGCCAGCAGCGTCCGGGACAGGGCTTCCTCTGGAAACACCATATATTTT. Encoded protein: CASSVRDRASSGNTIYF.

The V and J genes are TRBV6-5 and TRBJ1-2, with 7 bases matching TRBD1. Trimming took 5 bases from V and 3 from J; bases not matched to a gene: 6. CDR1 MNHEY and CDR2 SVGAGI come from the germline V gene. The CDR3 runs 14 residues. The CDR3 nucleotides are TGTGCCAGCAGTAAGGTCGGACAGGACTATGGCTACACCTTC. Amino acids: CASSKVGQDYGYTF.

This rearrangement joins TRBV29-1 to TRBJ2-6; possibly TRBD2 for D (6 bases). The V gene lost 3 bases and the J gene lost 0 bases, with 15 bases spanning the gap. The CDR3 is made up of 17 amino acids. Germline V gene lookup returns CDR1 SQVTM and CDR2 ANQGSEA. CDR3 sequence: CSVDTQAGPSGANVLTF. The CDR3 nucleotides read TGCAGCGTTGATACGCAGGCGGGACCCTCTGGGGCCAACGTCCTGACTTTC.

The genes are TRBV5-1 and TRBJ2-2, with TRBD1 matching over 8 bases. The CDR3 is made up of 15 amino acids. V lost 2 bases to trimming and J lost 7 bases; unmatched junction nucleotides: 7. Germline CDR1 is SGHRS and CDR2 is YFSETQ. The CDR3 DNA reads TGCGCCAGCAGCTTAGGACAGGGCTATGGCGGGGAGCTGTTTTTT. This codes for CASSLGQGYGGELFF.

This rearrangement joins TRBV7-6 to TRBJ2-5; 8 bases map to TRBD1. Germline CDR1 SGHVS, CDR2 FNYEAQ. The junction had 6 bases not matched to a gene; V was cut back by 2 bases and J by 4 bases. The CDR3 totals 15 residues. CDR3 nucleotide sequence: TGTGCCAGCAGCTTAACCTACGACAGGGGAGAGACCCAGTACTTC. Translating gives CASSLTYDRGETQYF.

Turning to this clone: Other DNA sequences in this sample translate to the same CDR3. This chain links TRBV6-5 with TRBJ1-5; D possibly corresponds to TRBD1 (5 bases). V lost 6 bases to trimming and J lost 5 bases, with 14 bases between them. This CDR3 contains 14 residues. The V gene's germline CDR1 is MNHEY and CDR2 SVGAGI. The CDR3 nucleotides are TGTGCCAGCAGCCCCGGCTGGGGGGATCAGCCCCAGCATTTT. Its protein is CASSPGWGDQPQHF.

The chain recombines TRBV30 with TRBJ2-7, with 7 bases that match TRBD1. Losses at the gene ends were 5 bases for V and 4 bases for J; bases not matched to a gene: 2. Germline CDR1 and CDR2: GTSNPN and SVGIG (reference sequence). The CDR3 consists of 11 residues. CDR3 coding DNA: TGTGCCTGGGGACAGGAATACGAGCAGTACTTC. Protein: CAWGQEYEQYF. The whole variable domain, filled in from reference TRBV30 and TRBJ2-7, reads SQTIHQWPATLVQPVGSPLSLECTVEGTSNPNLYWYRQAAGRGLQLLFYSVGIGQISSEVPQNLSASRPQDRQFILSSKKLLLSDSGFYLCAWGQEYEQYFGPGTRLTVT.

In this sample, this clone turned up a few times. The rearrangement uses TRBV5-1 and TRBJ2-7, with 13 bases aligning to TRBD2. The CDR3 is 15 residues long. V was clipped by 2 bases and J by 5 bases; unmatched bases: 4. CDR1 is SGHRS, CDR2 YFSETQ, per germline. The CDR3 DNA reads as TGCGCCAGCAGCTTCGGACTAGCGGGGGCGAACGAGCAGTACTTC. Translation: CASSFGLAGANEQYF.

This sequence joins TRBV18 and TRBJ2-1; D gene ambiguous. This CDR3 has 13 residues. The germline V gene encodes CDR1 KGHSH and CDR2 LQKENI. V was clipped by 2 bases and J by 9 bases, with 11 bases between them. The CDR3 here is CASSPGTSGEQFF. The CDR3 bases are TGTGCCAGCTCACCAGGTACGTCAGGTGAGCAGTTCTTC.

In the case of this clone: An end of the junction differs from the germline gene, which may be a read error. The chain uses TRBV7-7 and TRBJ2-5; 10 nucleotides match TRBD2. Germline V gene data show CDR1 as SSHAT and CDR2 as FNYEAQ (reference sequence). CDR3 size: 13 residues. The CDR3 nucleotides are TGTGCTAGCAGCTTAATAGCGGGGGGGACCCAGTACTTC. Translating gives CASSLIAGGTQYF.

The chain joins TRBV19 to TRBJ1-5; TRBD1 is a possible D gene (5 bases). Germline lookup yields CDR1 LNHDA and CDR2 SQIVND (reference sequence). The CDR3 covers 15 residues. V was clipped by 5 bases and J by 5 bases, with 16 bases between them. The DNA for the CDR3 is TGTGCCAGTAGTCGGGGAGGGGCACCCGATCAGCCCCAGCATTTT. This encodes CASSRGGAPDQPQHF.

The V and J genes are TRBV27 and TRBJ1-4; D is possibly TRBD1 (6 bases). This CDR3 contains 14 residues. The germline V and J ends were trimmed by 6 bases and 0 bases, with 8 bases remaining between them. The germline CDR1 and CDR2 sequences are MNHEY and SMNVEV (reference sequence). The CDR3: CASRGQPTNEKLFF. CDR3 nucleotides: TGTGCCAGCAGAGGACAGCCAACTAATGAAAAACTGTTTTTT.

This rearrangement joins TRBV2 to TRBJ1-2, with a tentative D call TRBD1 (6 bases). Germline V CDR1 and CDR2: SNHLY, FYNNEI. CDR3 size: 13 residues. V was pared by 7 bases and J by 6 bases, with 15 bases between. CDR3 in DNA: TGTGCCAGCAAGGGGGGGAAGTGGGATGGCTACACCTTC. Protein: CASKGGKWDGYTF.

This clone appeared a single time. The chain recombines TRBV6-4 with TRBJ2-1; D is possibly TRBD2 (7 bases). This CDR3 contains 16 residues. Germline V gene data show CDR1 as MRHNA and CDR2 as SNTAGT. The V end lost 2 bases, the J end lost 9 bases, and 20 bases lay between the germline ends. CDR3 coding DNA: TGTGCCAGCAGTGACCCTGAGGGGGGGGAACGGAGTGAGCAGTTCTTC. Translating it yields CASSDPEGGERSEQFF.

The chain combines TRBV13 with TRBJ1-2, with D maybe TRBD1 (6 bases). This CDR3 comprises 17 residues. V lost 5 bases and J lost 0, with 19 bases in between. In germline, CDR1 is PRHDT, CDR2 FYEKMQ (reference sequence). The CDR3 DNA reads as TGTGCCAGCAGCCAAAACAGGGCCCTGCATTCTAACTATGGCTACACCTTC. Its translation: CASSQNRALHSNYGYTF.

The J gene is TRBJ1-5, the V gene TRBV19, with D hard to call. Trimming took 3 bases from V and 3 from J, leaving 12 bases between them. Germline-derived CDR1 and CDR2 are LNHDA and SQIVND (reference sequence). The CDR3 has 15 amino acids. The CDR3 region has the DNA TGTGCCAGTAGTATTTCCGCAGTGCACAATCAGCCCCAGCATTTT. This translates into CASSISAVHNQPQHF.

The rearrangement joins TRBV19 to TRBJ1-2; D is perhaps TRBD1 (5 bases). CDR3 length equals 14 residues. Germline CDR1 is LNHDA and CDR2 is SQIVND (reference sequence). Trimming removed 4 bases from V and 4 bases from J, with 13 bases in between. For the CDR3, the DNA is TGTGCCAGTAGTACCTGGAACAGGCTCTATGGCTACACCTTC. As protein: CASSTWNRLYGYTF.

This clone was detected once. This chain joins TRBV6-6 and TRBJ2-7; D might be TRBD2 (6 bases). The CDR3 has 15 amino acids. The V end lost 5 bases, the J end lost 3 bases, and 17 bases lay between the germline ends. CDR1 and CDR2 from the germline V gene are MNHNY and SVGAGI (reference sequence). The CDR3 protein is CASSALGGALYEQYF. As DNA, the CDR3 is TGTGCCAGCAGTGCCCTTGGAGGGGCGCTCTACGAGCAGTACTTC.